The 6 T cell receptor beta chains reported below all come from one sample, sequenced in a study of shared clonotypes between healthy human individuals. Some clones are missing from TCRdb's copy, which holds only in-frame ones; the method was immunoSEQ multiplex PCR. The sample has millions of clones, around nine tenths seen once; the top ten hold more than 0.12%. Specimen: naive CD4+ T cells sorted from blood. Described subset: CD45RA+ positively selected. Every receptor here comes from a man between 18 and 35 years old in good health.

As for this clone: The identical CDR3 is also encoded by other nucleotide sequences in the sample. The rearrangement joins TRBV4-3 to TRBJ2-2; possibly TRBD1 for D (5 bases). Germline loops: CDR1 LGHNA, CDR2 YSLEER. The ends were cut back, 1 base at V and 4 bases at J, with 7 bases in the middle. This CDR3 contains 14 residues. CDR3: CASSQAGLTGELFF. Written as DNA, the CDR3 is TGCGCCAGCAGCCAAGCAGGGCTCACCGGGGAGCTGTTTTTT.

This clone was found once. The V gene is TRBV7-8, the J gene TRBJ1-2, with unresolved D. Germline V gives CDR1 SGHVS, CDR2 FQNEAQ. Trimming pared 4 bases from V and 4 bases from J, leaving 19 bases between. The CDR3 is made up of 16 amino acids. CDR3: CASSSQDRPPIYGYTF. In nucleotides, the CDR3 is TGTGCCAGCAGCTCCCAAGACCGACCCCCTATCTATGGCTACACCTTC.

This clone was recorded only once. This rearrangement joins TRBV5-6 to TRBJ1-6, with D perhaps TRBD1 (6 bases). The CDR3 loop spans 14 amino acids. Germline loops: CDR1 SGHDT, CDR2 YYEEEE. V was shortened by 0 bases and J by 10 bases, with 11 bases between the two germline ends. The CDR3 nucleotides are TGTGCCAGCAGCTTGGCACAGGGCGGCTCACCCCTCCACTTT. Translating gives CASSLAQGGSPLHF.

The CDR3 spells CASSQERLAGAGELFF. The DNA for the CDR3 is TGCGCCAGCAGCCAGGAGAGACTAGCGGGAGCCGGGGAGCTGTTTTTT. The rearrangement uses TRBV4-1 and TRBJ2-2; 12 positions match TRBD2. This CDR3 is built from 16 residues. The trim removed 3 bases at V and 6 bases at J, leaving 5 bases unmatched. Per germline, CDR1 MGHRA and CDR2 YSYEKL.

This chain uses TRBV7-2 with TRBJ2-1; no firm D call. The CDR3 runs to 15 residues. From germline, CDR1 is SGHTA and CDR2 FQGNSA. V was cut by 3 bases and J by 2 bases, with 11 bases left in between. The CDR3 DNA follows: TGTGCCAGCAGCTTTGGCAGGATTACCTACAATGAGCAGTTCTTC. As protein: CASSFGRITYNEQFF.

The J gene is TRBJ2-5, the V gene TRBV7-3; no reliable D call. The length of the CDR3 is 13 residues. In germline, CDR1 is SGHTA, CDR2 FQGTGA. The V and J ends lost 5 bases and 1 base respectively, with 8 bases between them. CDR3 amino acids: CASSPGPQETQYF. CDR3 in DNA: TGTGCCAGCAGCCCTGGGCCCCAAGAGACCCAGTACTTC.